Listed below are T cell receptor beta chains from one sample, sequenced in a study of patients and donors after allogeneic stem cell transplantation. Using its own MiXCR run on the RT-PCR reads, TCRdb lists one record per CDR3 protein. The table includes some 960,000 distinct CDR3 sequences, roughly 18% detected once. The specimen sequenced was blood, either unsorted or a sorted T cell fraction (not recorded which). Receptors were obtained from a human donor who was either an allogeneic HSCT recipient or a stem cell or donor lymphocyte infusion donor (not recorded which). It is not recorded whose cells these are; they may come from a transplant donor. Each CDR3 is given with its conserved first and last residue. The D gene is left open where the match is weak. Only some rows state a clone size, as once, few, many or a class for expanded clones.

v_call	j_call	clone_size	d_call	cdr3_aa	cdr3_nt
TRBV7-2	TRBJ2-7	few	-	CASSFLGVSYEQYF	TGTGCCAGCAGCTTCCTTGGCGTATCCTACGAGCAGTACTTC
TRBV2	TRBJ2-7	-	TRBD2	CASSEQRGGFYEQYF	TGTGCCAGCAGTGAACAGCGGGGGGGGTTCTACGAGCAGTACTTC
TRBV20-1	TRBJ1-3	-	-	CSAGSGHGNTIYF	TGCAGTGCCGGTTCGGGGCACGGAAACACCATATATTTT
TRBV4-3	TRBJ2-5	-	TRBD2	CASSQLSGRAETQYF	TGCGCCAGCAGCCAATTGTCCGGGAGGGCGGAAACCCAGTACTTC
TRBV7-9	TRBJ2-3	few	TRBD2	CASSFYTSVADTQYF	TGTGCCAGCAGCTTTTACACTAGCGTGGCAGATACGCAGTATTTT
TRBV11-2	TRBJ2-7	few	TRBD1	CASSRTRTGEYEQYF	TGTGCCAGCAGCCGGACCCGGACAGGGGAATACGAGCAGTACTTC
TRBV12-3/TRBV12-4	TRBJ1-3	-	-	CASSRTGVPSGNTIYF	TGTGCCAGCAGTCGAACAGGTGTCCCCTCTGGAAACACCATATATTTT
TRBV5-1	TRBJ2-7	many	-	CASSETRYEQYF	TGCGCCAGCAGCGAAACCCGCTACGAGCAGTACTTC
TRBV5-5	TRBJ1-1	-	-	CASSPNPSNTEAFF	TGTGCCAGCAGCCCAAACCCGAGTAACACTGAAGCTTTCTTT
TRBV18	TRBJ2-5	few	-	CASSPDTPETQYF	TGTGCCAGCTCGCCCGACACCCCAGAGACCCAGTACTTC
TRBV2	TRBJ2-7	-	TRBD1	CASSGQGPWGEQYF	TGTGCCAGCAGCGGACAGGGTCCTTGGGGCGAGCAGTACTTC
TRBV13	TRBJ2-2	many	TRBD2	CASSSPFSGRAAGELFF	TGTGCCAGCAGCTCCCCCTTCAGCGGGAGGGCCGCCGGGGAGCTGTTTTTT
TRBV18	TRBJ2-1	-	TRBD2	CASSPLPRTSGSLEQFF	TGTGCCAGCTCACCGTTACCCCGGACTAGCGGGAGTCTCGAGCAGTTCTTC
TRBV20-1	TRBJ2-7	many	-	CSARDIGALYEQYF	TGCAGTGCTAGAGATATAGGCGCTCTCTACGAGCAGTACTTC
TRBV7-2	TRBJ2-7	-	TRBD2	CASSYGRVPDEQYF	TGTGCCAGCAGCTACGGGAGGGTGCCTGACGAGCAGTACTTC
TRBV5-1	TRBJ2-3	many	TRBD2	CASSSFTSGTPGDTQYF	TGCGCCAGCAGCTCCTTTACTAGCGGGACTCCCGGGGATACGCAGTATTTT
TRBV12-3/TRBV12-4	TRBJ1-1	few	-	CASSQTGTQSGEAFF	TGTGCCAGCAGTCAAACCGGGACCCAGAGTGGTGAAGCTTTCTTT
TRBV18	TRBJ2-1	few	-	CASCGGRMHEQFF	TGTGCCAGCTGTGGAGGGAGGATGCATGAGCAGTTCTTC
TRBV20-1	TRBJ2-1	many	TRBD2	CSARRAGGRPEQFF	TGCAGTGCTAGGAGAGCGGGAGGCCGCCCCGAGCAGTTCTTC
TRBV7-9	TRBJ1-4	-	-	CASSLVQNEKLFF	TGTGCCAGCAGCTTAGTCCAGAATGAAAAACTGTTTTTT
TRBV25-1	TRBJ1-2	-	-	CASSAAGGAAGYTF	TGTGCCAGCAGTGCCGCCGGGGGGGCCGCTGGCTACACCTTC
TRBV7-3	TRBJ2-1	-	-	CASSLRRTSYYNEQFF	TGTGCCAGCAGCTTAAGGCGAACTAGTTATTACAATGAGCAGTTCTTC
TRBV20-1	TRBJ1-1	few	-	CSARAGVANTEAFF	TGCAGTGCTAGAGCGGGGGTAGCGAACACTGAAGCTTTCTTT
TRBV18	TRBJ2-7	-	TRBD2	CASSRLAGDGEQYF	TGTGCCAGCTCACGACTAGCGGGAGATGGCGAGCAGTACTTC
TRBV12-3/TRBV12-4	TRBJ2-1	many	TRBD2	CASSLRLAGVDNEQFF	TGTGCCAGCAGTTTGCGACTAGCGGGAGTGGACAATGAGCAGTTCTTC
TRBV5-1	TRBJ1-1	-	-	CASCNRARDEAFF	TGCGCCAGCTGCAACCGGGCCCGAGATGAAGCTTTCTTT
TRBV5-1	TRBJ1-2	few	-	CASSSRETAYGYTF	TGCGCCAGCAGCAGCAGAGAGACAGCCTATGGCTACACCTTC
TRBV4-3	TRBJ1-6	few	-	CASSQLTNSPLHF	TGCGCCAGCAGCCAGCTCACGAATTCACCCCTCCACTTT
TRBV5-1	TRBJ2-1	few	-	CASSLGGGTSSYNEQFF	TGCGCCAGCAGCTTGGGTGGGGGAACGAGCTCCTACAATGAGCAGTTCTTC
TRBV20-1	TRBJ1-4	few	-	CSATDGEKLFF	TGCAGTGCCACGGACGGGGAAAAACTGTTTTTT
TRBV11-2	TRBJ1-1	once	-	CASSLGVVGPGANTEAFF	TGTGCCAGCAGCTTAGGGGTCGTCGGACCGGGAGCTAACACTGAAGCTTTCTTT
TRBV12-3/TRBV12-4	TRBJ1-1	many	-	CASSLKPGTEAFF	TGTGCCAGCAGTTTAAAGCCGGGCACTGAAGCTTTCTTT
TRBV30	TRBJ1-1	-	-	CAWSPDSDLSNTEAFF	TGTGCCTGGAGTCCCGACTCGGACCTCAGTAACACTGAAGCTTTCTTT
TRBV15	TRBJ2-5	-	TRBD1	CATSSDRGIETQYF	TGTGCCACCAGCAGCGACAGGGGCATAGAGACCCAGTACTTC
TRBV27	TRBJ2-5	few	-	CASSLSKGTPETQYF	TGTGCCAGCAGTTTATCTAAGGGGACCCCTGAGACCCAGTACTTC
TRBV7-9	TRBJ2-1	few	TRBD1	CASSSGQGVDKLNEQFF	TGTGCCAGCAGTTCCGGACAGGGGGTTGACAAATTGAATGAGCAGTTCTTC
TRBV5-1	TRBJ2-3	-	-	CASSLDSPAAYTQYF	TGCGCCAGCAGCTTGGATAGCCCAGCGGCTTATACGCAGTATTTT
TRBV12-3/TRBV12-4	TRBJ1-6	many	-	CASSGGAKDNSPLHF	TGTGCCAGCAGTGGGGGCGCGAAGGATAATTCACCCCTCCACTTT
TRBV10-3	TRBJ1-1	few	TRBD1	CASGTGSTEAFF	TGTGCGTCCGGGACAGGATCGACTGAAGCTTTCTTT
TRBV6-2/TRBV6-3	TRBJ2-1	few	TRBD2	CASSLTPERGGSYNEQFF	TGTGCCAGCAGTCTCACCCCCGAGCGGGGGGGCTCCTACAATGAGCAGTTCTTC
TRBV5-5	TRBJ2-2	few	-	CASSLDRVSSGELFF	TGTGCCAGCAGCTTGGACAGGGTTAGTTCCGGGGAGCTGTTTTTT
TRBV12-3/TRBV12-4	TRBJ2-3	-	TRBD2	CASTRTSGLTDTQYF	TGTGCCAGCACCAGGACTAGCGGTCTCACAGATACGCAGTATTTT
TRBV10-3	TRBJ1-2	many	-	CAISTANYGYTF	TGTGCCATCAGCACTGCTAACTATGGCTACACCTTC
TRBV27	TRBJ1-1	-	-	CATRRGTEAFF	TGTGCCACAAGGCGGGGCACTGAAGCTTTCTTT
TRBV4-3	TRBJ2-3	many	TRBD2	CASSQETSGGTDTQYF	TGCGCCAGCAGCCAAGAAACTAGCGGGGGGACAGATACGCAGTATTTT